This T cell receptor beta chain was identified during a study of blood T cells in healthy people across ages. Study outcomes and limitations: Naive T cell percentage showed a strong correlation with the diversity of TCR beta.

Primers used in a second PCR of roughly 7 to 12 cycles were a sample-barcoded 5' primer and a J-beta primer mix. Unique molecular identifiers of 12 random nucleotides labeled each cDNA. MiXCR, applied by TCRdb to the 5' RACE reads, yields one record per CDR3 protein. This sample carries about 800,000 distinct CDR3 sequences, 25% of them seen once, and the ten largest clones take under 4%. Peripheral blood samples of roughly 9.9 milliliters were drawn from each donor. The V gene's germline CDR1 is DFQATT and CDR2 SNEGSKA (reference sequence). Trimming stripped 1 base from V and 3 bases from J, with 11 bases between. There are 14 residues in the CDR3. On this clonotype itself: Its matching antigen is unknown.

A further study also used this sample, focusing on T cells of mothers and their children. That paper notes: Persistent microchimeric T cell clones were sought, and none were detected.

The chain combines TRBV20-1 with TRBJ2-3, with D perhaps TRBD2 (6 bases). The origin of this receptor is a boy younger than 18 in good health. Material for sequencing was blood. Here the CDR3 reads CSARVGGVTDTQYF. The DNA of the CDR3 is TGCAGTGCTAGAGTGGGCGGGGTGACAGATACGCAGTATTTT.